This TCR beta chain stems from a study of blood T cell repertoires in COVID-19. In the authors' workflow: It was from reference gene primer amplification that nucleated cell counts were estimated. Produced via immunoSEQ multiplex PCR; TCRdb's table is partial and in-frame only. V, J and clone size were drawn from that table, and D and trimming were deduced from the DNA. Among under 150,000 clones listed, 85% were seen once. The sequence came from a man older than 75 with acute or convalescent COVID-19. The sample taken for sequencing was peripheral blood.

CDR3 sequence: CASAGSGNQPQHF. CDR3 sequence (DNA): TGTGCTAGTGCAGGGTCAGGCAATCAGCCCCAGCATTTT. The chain is built from TRBV12-5 and TRBJ1-5, with D possibly matching TRBD1 (5 bases). Germline V lookup: CDR1 LGHNT, CDR2 FRNRAP. Between the trimmed V and J ends, which lost 7 bases and 2 bases, there was a span of 9 bases. This CDR3 spans 13 amino acids.